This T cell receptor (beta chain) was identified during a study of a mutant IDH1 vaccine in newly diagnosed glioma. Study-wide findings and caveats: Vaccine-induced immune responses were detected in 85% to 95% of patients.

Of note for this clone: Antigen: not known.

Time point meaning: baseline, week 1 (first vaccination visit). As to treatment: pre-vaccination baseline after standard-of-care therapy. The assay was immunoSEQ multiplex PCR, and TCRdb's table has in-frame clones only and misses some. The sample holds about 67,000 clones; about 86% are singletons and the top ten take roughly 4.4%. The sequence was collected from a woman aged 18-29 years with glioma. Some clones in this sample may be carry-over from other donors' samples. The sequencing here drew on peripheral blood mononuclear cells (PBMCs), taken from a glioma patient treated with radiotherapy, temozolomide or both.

The DNA of the CDR3 is TGCGCCAGCAGCGCCCTCGGGAGCGGGAGCTACGAGCAGTACTTC. Its protein is CASSALGSGSYEQYF. The chain combines TRBV4-1 with TRBJ2-7, with 8 bases identical to TRBD2. V lost 5 bases to trimming and J lost 3 bases; unmatched junction nucleotides: 9. The length of the CDR3 is 15 residues. Germline lookup yields CDR1 MGHRA and CDR2 YSYEKL.